This T cell receptor (beta chain) was profiled in a study of cytotoxic CD8 clonotypes in ibrutinib-treated CLL. Overall study: Sequencing produced an average of approximately 230,000 productive templates and approximately 100,000 productive rearrangements per sample.

Notes on the study in general: The clonality rise at ibrutinib response reflected private clonotype expansion. The study found clonality rose at ibrutinib response, then fell toward baseline at progression.

The junction had 6 bases not matched to a gene; V was cut back by 10 bases and J by 0 bases. In germline, CDR1 is SGHAT, CDR2 FQNNGV. The CDR3 is made up of 15 amino acids. This clone was seen a single time. Its antigen is currently unknown. Clones were read by immunoSEQ multiplex PCR, and TCRdb kept only the in-frame ones, dropping some. Of fewer than 45,000 clones in the sample, 70% to 75% were seen once. Genomic DNA in a quantity of approximately 1.8 micrograms was derived from cryopreserved PBMCs for TCR beta libraries. This sequence was found in a human donor with chronic lymphocytic leukemia. The chain employs TRBV11-2 and TRBJ1-3; 10 nucleotides align to TRBD1. The source was PBMCs, collected at disease progression, from a patient treated with ibrutinib. CDR3 region: CATAGTGVSGNTIYF. The CDR3 bases are TGTGCCACCGCAGGGACAGGGGTCTCTGGAAACACCATATATTTT. Filled out from reference TRBV11-2 and TRBJ1-3, the complete variable domain reads EAGVAQSPRYKIIEKRQSVAFWCNPISGHATLYWYQQILGQGPKLLIQFQNNGVVDDSQLPKDRFSAERLKGVDSTLKIQPAKLEDSAVYLCATAGTGVSGNTIYFGEGSWLTVV.